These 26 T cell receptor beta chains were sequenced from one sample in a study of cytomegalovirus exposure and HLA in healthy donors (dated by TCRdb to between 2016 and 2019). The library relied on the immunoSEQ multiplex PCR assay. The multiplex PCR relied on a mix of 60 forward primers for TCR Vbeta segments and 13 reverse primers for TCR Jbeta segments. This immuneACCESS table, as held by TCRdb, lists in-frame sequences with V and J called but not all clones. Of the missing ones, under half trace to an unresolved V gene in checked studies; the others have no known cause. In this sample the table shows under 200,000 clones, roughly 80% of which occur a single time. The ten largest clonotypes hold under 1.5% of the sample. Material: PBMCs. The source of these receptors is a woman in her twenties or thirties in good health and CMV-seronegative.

Here the CDR3 reads CASSLGLGTGVPEQYF. CDR3 nucleotides: TGTGCCAGCAGCTTGGGGCTCGGGACAGGGGTTCCCGAGCAGTACTTC. This rearrangement joins TRBV5-4 to TRBJ2-7; 10 positions match TRBD1. CDR1 is SGHNT, CDR2 YYREEE, per germline (reference sequence). V lost 0 bases and J lost 6; bases outside the gene matches: 9. CDR3 size: 16 residues.

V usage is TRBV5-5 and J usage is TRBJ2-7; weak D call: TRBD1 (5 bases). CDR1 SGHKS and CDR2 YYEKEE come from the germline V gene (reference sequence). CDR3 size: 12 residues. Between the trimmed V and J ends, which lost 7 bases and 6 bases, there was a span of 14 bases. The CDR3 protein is CASSNWGGEQYF. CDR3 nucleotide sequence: TGTGCCAGCTCCAATTGGGGCGGCGAGCAGTACTTC.

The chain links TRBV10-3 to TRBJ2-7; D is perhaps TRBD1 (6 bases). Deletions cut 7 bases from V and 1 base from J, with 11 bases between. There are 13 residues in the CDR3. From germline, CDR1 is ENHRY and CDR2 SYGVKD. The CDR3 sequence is CAITRGDSYEQYF. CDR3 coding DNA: TGTGCCATCACCAGGGGCGATTCCTACGAGCAGTACTTC.

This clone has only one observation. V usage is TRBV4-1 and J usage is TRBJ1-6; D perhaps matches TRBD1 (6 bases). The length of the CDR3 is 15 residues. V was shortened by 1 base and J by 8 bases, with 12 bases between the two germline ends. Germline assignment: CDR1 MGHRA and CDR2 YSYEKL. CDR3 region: CASSQAGARDSPLHF. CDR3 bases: TGCGCCAGCAGCCAAGCAGGGGCACGAGATTCACCCCTCCACTTT.

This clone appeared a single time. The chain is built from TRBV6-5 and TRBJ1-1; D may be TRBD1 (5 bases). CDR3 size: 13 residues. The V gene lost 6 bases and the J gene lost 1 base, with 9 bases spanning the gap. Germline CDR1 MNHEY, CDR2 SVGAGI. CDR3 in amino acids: CASRRQRNTEAFF. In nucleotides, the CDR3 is TGTGCCAGCAGAAGACAGAGGAACACTGAAGCTTTCTTT.

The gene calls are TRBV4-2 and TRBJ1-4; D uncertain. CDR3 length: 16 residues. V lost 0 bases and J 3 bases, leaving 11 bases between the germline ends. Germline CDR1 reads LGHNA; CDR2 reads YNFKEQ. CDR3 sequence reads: CASSQEGLGSNEKLFF. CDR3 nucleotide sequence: TGTGCCAGCAGCCAAGAGGGCCTGGGTTCTAATGAAAAACTGTTTTTT.

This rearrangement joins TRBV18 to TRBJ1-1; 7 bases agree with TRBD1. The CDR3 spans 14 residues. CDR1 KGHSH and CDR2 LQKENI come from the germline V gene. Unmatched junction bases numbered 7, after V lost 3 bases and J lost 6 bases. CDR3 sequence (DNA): TGTGCCAGCTCACCGGCCGACAGGGTTTCTGAAGCTTTCTTT. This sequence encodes CASSPADRVSEAFF.

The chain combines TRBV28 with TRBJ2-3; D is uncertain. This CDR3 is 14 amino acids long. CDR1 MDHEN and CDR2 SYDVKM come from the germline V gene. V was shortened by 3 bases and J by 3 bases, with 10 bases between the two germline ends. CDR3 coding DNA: TGTGCCAGCAGTTTGTCGCGAATGACAGATACGCAGTATTTT. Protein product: CASSLSRMTDTQYF. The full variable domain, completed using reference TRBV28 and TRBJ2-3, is DVKVTQSSRYLVKRTGEKVFLECVQDMDHENMFWYRQDPGLGLRLIYFSYDVKMKEKGDIPEGYSVSREKKERFSLILESASTNQTSMYLCASSLSRMTDTQYFGPGTRLTVL.

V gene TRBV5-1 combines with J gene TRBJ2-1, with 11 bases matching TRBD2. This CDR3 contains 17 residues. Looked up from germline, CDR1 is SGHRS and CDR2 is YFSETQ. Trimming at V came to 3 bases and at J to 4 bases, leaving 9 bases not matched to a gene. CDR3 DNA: TGCGCCAGCAGCTACCTAACTAGCGGGGGATCTTACAATGAGCAGTTCTTC. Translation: CASSYLTSGGSYNEQFF.

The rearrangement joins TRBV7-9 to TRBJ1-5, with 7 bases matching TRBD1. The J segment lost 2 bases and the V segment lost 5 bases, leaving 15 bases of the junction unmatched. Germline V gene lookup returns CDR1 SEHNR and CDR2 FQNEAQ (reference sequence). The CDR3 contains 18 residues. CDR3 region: CASSRSGGTALRNQPQHF. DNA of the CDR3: TGTGCCAGCAGCCGATCCGGAGGGACAGCCTTACGCAATCAGCCCCAGCATTTT.

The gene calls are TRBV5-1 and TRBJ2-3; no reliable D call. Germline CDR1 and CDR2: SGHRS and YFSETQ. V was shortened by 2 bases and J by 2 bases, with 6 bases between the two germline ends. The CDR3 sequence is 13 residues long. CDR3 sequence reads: CASSLLVTDTQYF. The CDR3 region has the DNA TGCGCCAGCAGCTTACTGGTCACAGATACGCAGTATTTT.

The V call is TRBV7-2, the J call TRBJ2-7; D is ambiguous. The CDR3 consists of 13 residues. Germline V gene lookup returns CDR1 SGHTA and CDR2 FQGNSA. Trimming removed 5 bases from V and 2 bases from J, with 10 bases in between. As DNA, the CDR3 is TGTGCCAGCAGCCCCTTCCGGGCCTACGAGCAGTACTTC. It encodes CASSPFRAYEQYF. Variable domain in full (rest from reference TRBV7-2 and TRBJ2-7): GAGVSQSPSNKVTEKGKDVELRCDPISGHTALYWYRQSLGQGLEFLIYFQGNSAPDKSGLPSDRFSAERTGGSVSTLTIQRTQQEDSAVYLCASSPFRAYEQYFGPGTRLTVT.

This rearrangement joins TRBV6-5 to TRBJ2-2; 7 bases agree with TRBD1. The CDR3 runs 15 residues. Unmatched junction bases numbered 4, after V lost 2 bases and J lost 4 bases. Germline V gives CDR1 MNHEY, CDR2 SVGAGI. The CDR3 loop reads CASSYLDRPTGELFF. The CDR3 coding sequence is TGTGCCAGCAGTTACCTGGACAGGCCCACCGGGGAGCTGTTTTTT.

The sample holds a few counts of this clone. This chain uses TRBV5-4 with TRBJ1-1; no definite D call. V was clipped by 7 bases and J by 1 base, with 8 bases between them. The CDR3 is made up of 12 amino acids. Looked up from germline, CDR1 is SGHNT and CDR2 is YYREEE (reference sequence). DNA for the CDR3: TGTGCCAGCCACAACCGGAACACTGAAGCTTTCTTT. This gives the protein CASHNRNTEAFF.

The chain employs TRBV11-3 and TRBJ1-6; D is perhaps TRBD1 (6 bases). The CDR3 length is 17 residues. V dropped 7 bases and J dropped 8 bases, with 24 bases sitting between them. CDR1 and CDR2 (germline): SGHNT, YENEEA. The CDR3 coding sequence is TGTGCCAGCATCCCCACCGTGGGGGCCAATATAGATTCACCCCTCCACTTT. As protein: CASIPTVGANIDSPLHF. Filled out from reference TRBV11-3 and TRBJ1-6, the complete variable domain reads EAGVVQSPRYKIIEKKQPVAFWCNPISGHNTLYWYLQNLGQGPELLIRYENEEAVDDSQLPKDRFSAERLKGVDSTLKIQPAELGDSAVYLCASIPTVGANIDSPLHFGNGTRLTVT.

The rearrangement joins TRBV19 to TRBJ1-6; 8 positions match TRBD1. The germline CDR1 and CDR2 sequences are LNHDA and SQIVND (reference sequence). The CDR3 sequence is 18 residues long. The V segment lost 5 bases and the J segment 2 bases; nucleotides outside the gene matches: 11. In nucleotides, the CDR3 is TGTGCCAGTAGTCCTTTGCCAGGGGGCGAGACCTATAATTCACCCCTCCACTTT. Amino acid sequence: CASSPLPGGETYNSPLHF.

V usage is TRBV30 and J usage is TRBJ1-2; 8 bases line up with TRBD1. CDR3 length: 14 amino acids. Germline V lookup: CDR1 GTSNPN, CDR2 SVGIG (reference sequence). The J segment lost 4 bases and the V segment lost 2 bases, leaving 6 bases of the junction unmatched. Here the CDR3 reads CAWSWQGAGYGYTF. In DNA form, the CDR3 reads TGTGCCTGGAGTTGGCAGGGGGCCGGCTATGGCTACACCTTC.

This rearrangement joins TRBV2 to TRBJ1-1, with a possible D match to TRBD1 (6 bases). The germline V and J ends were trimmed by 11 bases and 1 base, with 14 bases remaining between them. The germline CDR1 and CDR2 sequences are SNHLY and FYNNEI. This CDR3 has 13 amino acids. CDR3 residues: CASQGRTNTEAFF. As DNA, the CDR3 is TGTGCCTCACAGGGACGTACGAACACTGAAGCTTTCTTT.

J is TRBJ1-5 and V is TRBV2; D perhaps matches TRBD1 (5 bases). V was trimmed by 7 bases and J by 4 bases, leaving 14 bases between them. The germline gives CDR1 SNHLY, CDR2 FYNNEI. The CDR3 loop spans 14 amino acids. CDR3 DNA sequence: TGTGCCAGCACCTTGGGGGGAGGGAATCAGCCCCAGCATTTT. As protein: CASTLGGGNQPQHF.

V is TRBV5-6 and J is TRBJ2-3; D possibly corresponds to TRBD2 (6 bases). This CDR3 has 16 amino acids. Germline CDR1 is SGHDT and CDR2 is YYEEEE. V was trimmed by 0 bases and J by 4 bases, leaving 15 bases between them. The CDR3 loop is CASSLVRGNLPDTQYF. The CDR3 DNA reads TGTGCCAGCAGCTTGGTACGGGGGAACCTCCCAGATACGCAGTATTTT.

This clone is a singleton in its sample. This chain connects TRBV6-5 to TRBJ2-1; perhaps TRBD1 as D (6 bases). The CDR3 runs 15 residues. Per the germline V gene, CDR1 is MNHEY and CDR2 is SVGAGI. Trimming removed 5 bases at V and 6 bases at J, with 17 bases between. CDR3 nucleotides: TGTGCCAGCAGTATACAGGGTGTCTATGCCAATGAGCAGTTCTTC. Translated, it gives CASSIQGVYANEQFF.

CDR3 sequence (DNA): TGTGCCAGCAGCTTAAGGGAGTCCACTGAAGCTTTCTTT. The encoded protein is CASSLRESTEAFF. This chain links TRBV7-9 with TRBJ1-1; unclear D gene. Germline CDR1 SEHNR, CDR2 FQNEAQ (reference sequence). The CDR3 consists of 13 residues. Between the trimmed V and J ends, which lost 2 bases and 4 bases, there was a span of 8 bases.

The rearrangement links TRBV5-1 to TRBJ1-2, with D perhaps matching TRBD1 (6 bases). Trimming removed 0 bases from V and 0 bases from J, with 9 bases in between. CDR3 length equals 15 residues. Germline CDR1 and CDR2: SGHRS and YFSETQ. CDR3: CASSLGGGPNYGYTF. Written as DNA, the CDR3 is TGCGCCAGCAGCTTGGGCGGGGGGCCTAACTATGGCTACACCTTC.

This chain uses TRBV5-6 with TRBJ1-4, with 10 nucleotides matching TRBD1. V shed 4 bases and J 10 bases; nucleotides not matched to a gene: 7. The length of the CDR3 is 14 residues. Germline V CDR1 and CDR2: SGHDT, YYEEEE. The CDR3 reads CASSGDRGFGKLFF. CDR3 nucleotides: TGTGCCAGCAGCGGGGACAGGGGCTTTGGAAAACTGTTTTTT.

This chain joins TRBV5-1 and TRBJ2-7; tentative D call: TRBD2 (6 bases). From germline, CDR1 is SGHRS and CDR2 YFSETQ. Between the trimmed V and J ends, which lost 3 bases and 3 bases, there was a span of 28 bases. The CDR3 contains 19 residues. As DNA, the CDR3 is TGCGCCAGCAGCTCGCAGGTTCTGTCGCCCGGGGGTCGAGGCTACGAGCAGTACTTC. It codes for CASSSQVLSPGGRGYEQYF.

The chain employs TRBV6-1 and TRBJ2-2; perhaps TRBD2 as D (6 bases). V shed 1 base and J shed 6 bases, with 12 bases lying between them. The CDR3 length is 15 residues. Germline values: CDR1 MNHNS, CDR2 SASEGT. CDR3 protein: CASSEGQGGAGELFF. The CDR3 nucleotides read TGTGCCAGCAGTGAAGGCCAGGGCGGGGCCGGGGAGCTGTTTTTT.